This T cell receptor (beta chain) was sequenced for a study of response to subunit inactivated influenza vaccine. The CDR3 consists of 15 residues. Trimming took 4 bases from V and 4 from J; bases not matched to a gene: 6. Per germline, CDR1 SEHNR and CDR2 FQNEAQ (reference sequence). Findings and caveats of the study: Seasonal influenza vaccination, on each occasion, was suggested by the authors to recruit few new T cells.

This clonotype showed up just a few times. The target antigen is unknown. MiXCR was run by TCRdb on the RT-PCR reads, yielding one entry per CDR3 protein. The sample gives 500,000 to 600,000 distinct CDR3 sequences, approximately 12% of which show up once; roughly a tenth is in the top ten. This chain joins TRBV7-9 and TRBJ2-3; 9 bases are shared with TRBD1. The sample in question was PBMCs from blood, obtained on the day of vaccination. The receptor comes from a man aged 50-59 years who received an inactivated influenza vaccine. CDR3 loop: CASSSGQGSADTQYF. CDR3 bases: TGTGCCAGCAGCTCGGGACAGGGCTCCGCAGATACGCAGTATTTT.